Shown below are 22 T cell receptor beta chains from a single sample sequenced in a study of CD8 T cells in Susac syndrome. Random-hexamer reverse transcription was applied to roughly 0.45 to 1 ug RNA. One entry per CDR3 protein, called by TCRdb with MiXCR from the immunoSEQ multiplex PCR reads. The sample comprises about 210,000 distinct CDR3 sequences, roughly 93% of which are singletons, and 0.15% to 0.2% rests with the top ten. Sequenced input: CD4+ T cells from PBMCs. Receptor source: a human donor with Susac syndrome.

CDR3 in DNA: TGTGCCAGCAGTCGTGACGGCAATGAAAAACTGTTTTTT. Protein: CASSRDGNEKLFF. This sequence joins TRBV12-3 or TRBV12-4 and TRBJ1-4; D unresolved. Trimming pared 5 bases from V and 5 bases from J, leaving 9 bases between. CDR3 size: 13 residues.

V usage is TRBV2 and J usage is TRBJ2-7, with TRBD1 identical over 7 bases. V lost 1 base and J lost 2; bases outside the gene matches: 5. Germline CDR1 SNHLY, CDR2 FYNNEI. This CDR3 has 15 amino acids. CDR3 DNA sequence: TGTGCCAGCAGTGAAGAGAGGGGGCTGACCTACGAGCAGTACTTC. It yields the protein CASSEERGLTYEQYF.

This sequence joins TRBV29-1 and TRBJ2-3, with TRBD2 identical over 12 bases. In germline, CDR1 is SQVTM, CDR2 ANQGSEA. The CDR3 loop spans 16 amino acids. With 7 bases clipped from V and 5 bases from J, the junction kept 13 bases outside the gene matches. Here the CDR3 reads CSAIFLAGGLEDTQYF. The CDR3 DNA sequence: TGCAGCGCCATATTCCTAGCGGGGGGGCTAGAAGATACGCAGTATTTT.

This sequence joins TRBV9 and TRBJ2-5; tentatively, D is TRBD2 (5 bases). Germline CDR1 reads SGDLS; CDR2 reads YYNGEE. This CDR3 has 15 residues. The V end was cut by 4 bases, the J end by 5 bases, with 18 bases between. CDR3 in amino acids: CASSSSRARRETQYF. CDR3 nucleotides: TGTGCCAGCAGCTCCTCGCGGGCGCGACGTGAGACCCAGTACTTC.

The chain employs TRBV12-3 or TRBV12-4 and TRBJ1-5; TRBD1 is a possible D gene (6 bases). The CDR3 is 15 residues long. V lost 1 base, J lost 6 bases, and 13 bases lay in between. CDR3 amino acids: CASSLGDTTTQPQHF. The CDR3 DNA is TGTGCCAGCAGTTTAGGGGACACTACTACTCAGCCCCAGCATTTT.

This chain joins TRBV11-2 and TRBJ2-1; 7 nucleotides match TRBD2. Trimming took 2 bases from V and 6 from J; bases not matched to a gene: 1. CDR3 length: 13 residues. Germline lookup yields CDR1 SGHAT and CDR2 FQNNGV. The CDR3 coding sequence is TGTGCCAGCAGCTTAAGCGGGACCAATGAGCAGTTCTTC. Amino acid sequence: CASSLSGTNEQFF.

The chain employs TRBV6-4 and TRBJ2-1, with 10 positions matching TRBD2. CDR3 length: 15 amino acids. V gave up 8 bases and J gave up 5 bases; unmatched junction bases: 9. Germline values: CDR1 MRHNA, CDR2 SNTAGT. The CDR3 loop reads CASQSSGGVHNEQFF. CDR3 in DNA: TGTGCCAGCCAAAGCAGCGGGGGGGTTCACAATGAGCAGTTCTTC.

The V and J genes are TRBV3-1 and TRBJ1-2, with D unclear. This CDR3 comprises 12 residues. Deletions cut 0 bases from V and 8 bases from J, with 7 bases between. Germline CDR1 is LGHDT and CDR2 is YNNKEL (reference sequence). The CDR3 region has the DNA TGTGCCAGCAGCCAAGACTCGAAAGGCTACACCTTC. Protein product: CASSQDSKGYTF.

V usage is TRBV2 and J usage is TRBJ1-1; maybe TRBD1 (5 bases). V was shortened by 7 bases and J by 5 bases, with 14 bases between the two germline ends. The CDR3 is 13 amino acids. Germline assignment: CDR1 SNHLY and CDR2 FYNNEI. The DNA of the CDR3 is TGTGCCAGCACCATCAGGGAGGGGACTGAAGCTTTCTTT. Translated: CASTIREGTEAFF.

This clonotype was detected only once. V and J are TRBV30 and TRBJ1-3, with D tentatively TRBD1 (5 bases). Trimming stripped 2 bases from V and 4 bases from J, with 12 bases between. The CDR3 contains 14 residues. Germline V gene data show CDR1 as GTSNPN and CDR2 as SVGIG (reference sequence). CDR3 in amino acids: CAWSPTVAGNTIYF. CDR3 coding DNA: TGTGCCTGGAGTCCGACAGTCGCCGGAAACACCATATATTTT.

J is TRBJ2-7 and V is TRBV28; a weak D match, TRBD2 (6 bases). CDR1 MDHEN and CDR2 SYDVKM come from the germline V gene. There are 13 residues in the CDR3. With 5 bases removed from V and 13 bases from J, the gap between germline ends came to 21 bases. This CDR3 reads CASSMYRDLRVYF. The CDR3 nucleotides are TGTGCCAGCAGTATGTACCGGGACTTACGGGTATACTTC.

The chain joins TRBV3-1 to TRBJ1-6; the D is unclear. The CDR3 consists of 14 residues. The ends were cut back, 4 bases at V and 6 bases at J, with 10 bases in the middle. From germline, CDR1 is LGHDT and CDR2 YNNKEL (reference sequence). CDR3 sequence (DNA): TGTGCCAGCAGCCGGGAGATCCTTAATTCACCCCTCCACTTT. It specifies CASSREILNSPLHF.

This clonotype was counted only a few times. The CDR3 spells CASSLASSTDTQYF. The CDR3 nucleotides are TGTGCCAGCAGTTTAGCCAGTAGCACAGATACGCAGTATTTT. The chain carries TRBV12-3 or TRBV12-4 and TRBJ2-3, with D uncertain. This CDR3 has 14 amino acids. Trimming stripped 0 bases from V and 0 bases from J, with 4 bases between.

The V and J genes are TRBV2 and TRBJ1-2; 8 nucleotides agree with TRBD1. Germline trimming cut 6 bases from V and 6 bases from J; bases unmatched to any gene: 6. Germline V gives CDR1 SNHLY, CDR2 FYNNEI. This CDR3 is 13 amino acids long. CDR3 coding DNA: TGTGCCAGCAGCGCTTTACAGGGGGATGGCTACACCTTC. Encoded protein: CASSALQGDGYTF.

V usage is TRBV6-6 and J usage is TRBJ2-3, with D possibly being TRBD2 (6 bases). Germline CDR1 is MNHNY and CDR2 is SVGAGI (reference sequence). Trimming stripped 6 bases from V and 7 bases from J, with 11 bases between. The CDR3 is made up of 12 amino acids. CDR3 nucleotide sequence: TGTGCCAGCAGCGTTGCGGGAAATACGCAGTATTTT. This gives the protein CASSVAGNTQYF.

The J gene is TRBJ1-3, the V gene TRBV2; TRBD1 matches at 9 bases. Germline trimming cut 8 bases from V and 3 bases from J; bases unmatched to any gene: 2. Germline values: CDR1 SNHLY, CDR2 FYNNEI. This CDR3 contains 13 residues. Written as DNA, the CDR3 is TGTGCCAGCCGGGACAGGGATGGAAACACCATATATTTT. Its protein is CASRDRDGNTIYF.

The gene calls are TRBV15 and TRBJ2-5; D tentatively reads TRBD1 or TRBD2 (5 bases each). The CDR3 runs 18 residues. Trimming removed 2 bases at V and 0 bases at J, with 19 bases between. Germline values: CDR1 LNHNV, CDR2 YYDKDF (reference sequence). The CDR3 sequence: CATSRLVRDRDYQETQYF. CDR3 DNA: TGTGCCACCAGCAGACTCGTCCGGGACCGAGATTACCAAGAGACCCAGTACTTC. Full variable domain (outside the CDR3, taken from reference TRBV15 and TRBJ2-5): DAMVIQNPRYQVTQFGKPVTLSCSQTLNHNVMYWYQQKSSQAPKLLFHYYDKDFNNEADTPDNFQSRRPNTSFCFLDIRSPGLGDTAMYLCATSRLVRDRDYQETQYFGPGTRLLVL.

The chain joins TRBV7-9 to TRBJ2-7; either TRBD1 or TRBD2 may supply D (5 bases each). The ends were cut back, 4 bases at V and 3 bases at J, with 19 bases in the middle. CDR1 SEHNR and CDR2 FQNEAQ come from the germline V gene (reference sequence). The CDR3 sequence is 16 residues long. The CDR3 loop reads CASSSPPRSGRYEQYF. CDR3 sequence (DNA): TGTGCCAGCAGCTCCCCGCCGAGATCGGGGCGCTACGAGCAGTACTTC.

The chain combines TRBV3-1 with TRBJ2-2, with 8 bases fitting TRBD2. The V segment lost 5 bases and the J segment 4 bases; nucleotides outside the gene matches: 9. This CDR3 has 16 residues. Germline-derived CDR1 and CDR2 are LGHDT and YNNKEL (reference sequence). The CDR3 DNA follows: TGTGCCAGCAGCTTACCGGGACTAGGGGGCACCGGGGAGCTGTTTTTT. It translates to CASSLPGLGGTGELFF. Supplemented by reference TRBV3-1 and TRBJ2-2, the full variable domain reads DTAVSQTPKYLVTQMGNDKSIKCEQNLGHDTMYWYKQDSKKFLKIMFSYNNKELIINETVPNRFSPKSPDKAHLNLHINSLELGDSAVYFCASSLPGLGGTGELFFGEGSRLTVL.

The CDR3 reads CASSYSASGVTDTQYF. CDR3 sequence (DNA): TGTGCCAGCAGTTATTCCGCTAGCGGGGTCACAGATACGCAGTATTTT. The rearrangement links TRBV6-5 to TRBJ2-3; TRBD2 aligns across 9 bases. V lost 3 bases to trimming and J lost 2 bases; unmatched junction nucleotides: 6. Germline CDR1 reads MNHEY; CDR2 reads SVGAGI. This CDR3 spans 16 amino acids.

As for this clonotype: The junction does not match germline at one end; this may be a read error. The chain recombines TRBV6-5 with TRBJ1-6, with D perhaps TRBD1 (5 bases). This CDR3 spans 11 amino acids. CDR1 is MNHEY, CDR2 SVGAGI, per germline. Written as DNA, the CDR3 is TGTGCCAGCAGCCGCCCGGGACCCTTATACTTT. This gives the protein CASSRPGPLYF.

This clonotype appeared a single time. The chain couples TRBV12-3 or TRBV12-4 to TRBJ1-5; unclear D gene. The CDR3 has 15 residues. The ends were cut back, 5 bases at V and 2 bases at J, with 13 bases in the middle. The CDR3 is CASSTTSGGNQPQHF. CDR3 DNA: TGTGCCAGCAGTACGACCTCCGGTGGCAATCAGCCCCAGCATTTT.